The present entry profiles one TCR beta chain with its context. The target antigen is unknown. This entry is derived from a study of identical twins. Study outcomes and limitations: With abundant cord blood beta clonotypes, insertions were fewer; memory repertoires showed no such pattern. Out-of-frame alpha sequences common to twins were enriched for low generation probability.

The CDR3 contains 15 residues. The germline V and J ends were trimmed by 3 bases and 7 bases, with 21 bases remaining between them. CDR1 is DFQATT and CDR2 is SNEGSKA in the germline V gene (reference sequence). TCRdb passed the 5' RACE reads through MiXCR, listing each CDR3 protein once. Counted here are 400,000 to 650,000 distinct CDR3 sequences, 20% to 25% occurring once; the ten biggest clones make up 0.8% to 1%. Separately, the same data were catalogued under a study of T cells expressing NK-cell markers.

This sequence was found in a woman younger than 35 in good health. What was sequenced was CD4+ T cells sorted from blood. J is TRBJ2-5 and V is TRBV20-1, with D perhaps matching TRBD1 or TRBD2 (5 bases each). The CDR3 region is CSASTGQRQVGTQYF. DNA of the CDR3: TGCAGTGCTAGCACGGGGCAGAGGCAGGTTGGGACCCAGTACTTC.